The clone carrying this T cell receptor (beta chain) was seen a handful of times. Antigen specificity is unknown. Vbeta (60) and Jbeta (13) primers were used in the PCR. This table comes from immunoSEQ multiplex PCR, and its TCRdb copy is limited to in-frame clones, with some not included. The data show around 140,000 clones, around four fifths seen once. At the time of sampling, donors were nominally healthy, though unrecorded immune exposures were likely. This CDR3 has 16 amino acids. Germline assignment: CDR1 SGDLS and CDR2 YYNGEE. Germline trimming cut 0 bases from V and 4 bases from J; bases unmatched to any gene: 7. The sample originates from a study of cytomegalovirus exposure and HLA in healthy donors. Study-level findings and limits: Diagnosis of cytomegalovirus status made by the classifier reportedly showed high specificity and sensitivity.

This chain connects TRBV9 to TRBJ2-5; 9 bases are a match to TRBD2. This receptor was taken from a woman in her fifties or sixties in good health and CMV-seropositive. The sample comprised PBMCs. The CDR3 DNA reads TGTGCCAGCAGCGTAGGATGGAGTAGCGGGGGAGAGACCCAGTACTTC. Protein: CASSVGWSSGGETQYF.